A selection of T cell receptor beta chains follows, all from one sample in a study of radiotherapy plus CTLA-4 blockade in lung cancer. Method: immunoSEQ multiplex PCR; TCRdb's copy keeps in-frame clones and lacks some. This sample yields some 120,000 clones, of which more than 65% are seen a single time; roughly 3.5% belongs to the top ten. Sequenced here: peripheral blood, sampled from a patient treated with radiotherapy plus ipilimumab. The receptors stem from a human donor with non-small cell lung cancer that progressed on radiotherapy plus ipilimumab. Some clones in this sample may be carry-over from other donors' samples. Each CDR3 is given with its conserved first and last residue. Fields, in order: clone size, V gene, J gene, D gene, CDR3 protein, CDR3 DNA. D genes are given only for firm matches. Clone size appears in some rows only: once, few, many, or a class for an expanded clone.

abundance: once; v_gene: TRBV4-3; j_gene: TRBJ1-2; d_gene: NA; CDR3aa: CASSQGQPGHYGYTF; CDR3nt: TGCGCCAGCAGCCAAGGGCAGCCGGGGCACTATGGCTACACCTTC
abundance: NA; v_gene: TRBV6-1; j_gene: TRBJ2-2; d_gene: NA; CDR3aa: CASSDVAGTGELFF; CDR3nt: TGTGCCAGCAGTGATGTGGCGGGCACCGGGGAGCTGTTTTTT
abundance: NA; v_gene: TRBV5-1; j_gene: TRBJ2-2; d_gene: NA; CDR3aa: CASSWAGLQNTGELFF; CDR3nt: TGCGCCAGCAGCTGGGCGGGACTCCAGAACACCGGGGAGCTGTTTTTT
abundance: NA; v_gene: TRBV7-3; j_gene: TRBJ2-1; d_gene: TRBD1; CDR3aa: CASSTGQGSWEQFF; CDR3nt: TGTGCCAGCAGCACCGGACAGGGGTCATGGGAGCAGTTCTTC
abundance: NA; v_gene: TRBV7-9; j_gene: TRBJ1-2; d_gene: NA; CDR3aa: CASSPRDLRYTF; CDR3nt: TGTGCCAGCAGCCCCAGGGATCTCCGCTACACCTTC
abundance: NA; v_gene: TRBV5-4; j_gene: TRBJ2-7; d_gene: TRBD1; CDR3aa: CASSRGTEASYEQYF; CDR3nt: TGTGCCAGCAGTAGGGGGACAGAGGCTTCCTACGAGCAGTACTTC
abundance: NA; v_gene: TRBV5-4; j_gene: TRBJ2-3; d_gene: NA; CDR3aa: CAAGGHTDTQYF; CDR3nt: TGTGCCGCGGGCGGCCACACAGATACGCAGTATTTT
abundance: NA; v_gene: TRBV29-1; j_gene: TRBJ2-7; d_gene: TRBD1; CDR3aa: CSVRTGPLYEQYF; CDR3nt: TGCAGCGTACGGACAGGGCCCCTCTACGAGCAGTACTTC
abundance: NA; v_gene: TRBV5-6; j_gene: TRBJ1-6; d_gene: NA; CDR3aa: CASSSPGHILSPLHF; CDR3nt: TGTGCCAGCAGCTCTCCGGGCCATATTCTTTCACCCCTCCACTTT
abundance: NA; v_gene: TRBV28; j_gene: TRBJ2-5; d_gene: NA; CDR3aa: CASSATREWETQYF; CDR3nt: TGTGCCAGCAGCGCCACCAGGGAGTGGGAGACCCAGTACTTC
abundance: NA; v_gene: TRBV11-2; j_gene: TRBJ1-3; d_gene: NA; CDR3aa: CASSPAGTGNTIYF; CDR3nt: TGTGCCAGCAGCCCCGCCGGTACTGGAAACACCATATATTTT
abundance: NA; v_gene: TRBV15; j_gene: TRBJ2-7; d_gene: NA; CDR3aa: CATSLARNYEQYF; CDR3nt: TGTGCCACCAGCCTAGCCAGGAACTACGAGCAGTACTTC
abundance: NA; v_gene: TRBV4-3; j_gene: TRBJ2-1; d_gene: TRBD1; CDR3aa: CASSQDFGTGDYNEQFF; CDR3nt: TGCGCCAGCAGCCAAGATTTTGGGACAGGGGACTACAATGAGCAGTTCTTC
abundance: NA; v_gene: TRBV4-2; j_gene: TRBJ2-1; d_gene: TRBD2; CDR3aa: CASSQVGLAGSLGDEQFF; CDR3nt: TGTGCCAGCAGCCAAGTTGGATTAGCGGGCTCACTGGGGGATGAGCAGTTCTTC
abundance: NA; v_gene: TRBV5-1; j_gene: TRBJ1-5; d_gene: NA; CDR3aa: CASSSDSNQPQHF; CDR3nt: TGCGCCAGCAGCTCCGACAGCAATCAGCCCCAGCATTTT
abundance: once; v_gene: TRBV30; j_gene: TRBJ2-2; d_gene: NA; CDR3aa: CAWSIKGSTGELFF; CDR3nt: TGTGCCTGGAGTATTAAAGGGAGCACCGGGGAGCTGTTTTTT
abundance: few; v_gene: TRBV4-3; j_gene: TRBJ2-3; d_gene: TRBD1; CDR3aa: CASSQDRGGWTDTQYF; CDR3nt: TGCGCCAGCAGCCAAGATCGAGGGGGCTGGACAGATACGCAGTATTTT
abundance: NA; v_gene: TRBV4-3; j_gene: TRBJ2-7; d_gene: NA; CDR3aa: CASSQGLPISYEQYF; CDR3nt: TGCGCCAGCAGCCAAGGACTCCCGATAAGTTACGAGCAGTACTTC
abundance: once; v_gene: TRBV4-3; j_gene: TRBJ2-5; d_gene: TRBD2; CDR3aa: CASSQVLAAYQETQYF; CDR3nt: TGCGCCAGCAGCCAAGTCCTAGCGGCGTACCAAGAGACCCAGTACTTC
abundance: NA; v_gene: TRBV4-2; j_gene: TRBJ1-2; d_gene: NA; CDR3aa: CASSQVGTNYGYTF; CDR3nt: TGTGCCAGCAGCCAGGTCGGGACTAACTATGGCTACACCTTC
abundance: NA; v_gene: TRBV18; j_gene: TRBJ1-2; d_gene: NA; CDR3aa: CASSPGSSTYGYTF; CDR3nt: TGTGCCAGCTCACCGGGATCCTCAACCTATGGCTACACCTTC
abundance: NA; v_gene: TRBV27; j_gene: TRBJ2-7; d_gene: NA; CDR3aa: CASRPSSGDWAYEQYF; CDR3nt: TGTGCCAGCAGACCCAGCTCGGGCGACTGGGCCTACGAGCAGTACTTC
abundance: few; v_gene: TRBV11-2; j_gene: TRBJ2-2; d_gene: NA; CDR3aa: CASSLERNTGELFF; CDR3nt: TGTGCCAGCAGCCTCGAGAGGAACACCGGGGAGCTGTTTTTT
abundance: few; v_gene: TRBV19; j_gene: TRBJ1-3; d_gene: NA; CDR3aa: CASSRLLDSGNTIYF; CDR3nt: TGTGCCAGTAGTCGCCTTCTTGACTCTGGAAACACCATATATTTT
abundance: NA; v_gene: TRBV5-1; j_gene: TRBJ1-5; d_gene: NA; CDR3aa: CASSLDTHDQPQHF; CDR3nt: TGCGCCAGCAGCCTGGACACACATGATCAGCCCCAGCATTTT
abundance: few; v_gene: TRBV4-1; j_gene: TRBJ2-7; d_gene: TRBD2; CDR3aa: CATRGVFGESEQYF; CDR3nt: TGCGCCACCCGGGGGGTTTTTGGGGAAAGCGAGCAGTACTTC
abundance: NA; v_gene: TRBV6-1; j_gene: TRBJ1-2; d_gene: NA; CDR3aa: CASSESGADHYGYTF; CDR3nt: TGTGCCAGCAGTGAAAGTGGGGCAGACCACTATGGCTACACCTTC
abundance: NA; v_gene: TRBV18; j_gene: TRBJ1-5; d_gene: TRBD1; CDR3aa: CASSPGTGGDYSNQPQHF; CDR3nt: TGTGCCAGCTCACCAGGGACAGGGGGCGATTATAGCAATCAGCCCCAGCATTTT
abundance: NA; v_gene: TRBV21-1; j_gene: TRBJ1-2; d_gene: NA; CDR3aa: CASRTLAGNYGYTF; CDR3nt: TGTGCCAGCAGAACCTTGGCAGGGAACTATGGCTACACCTTC
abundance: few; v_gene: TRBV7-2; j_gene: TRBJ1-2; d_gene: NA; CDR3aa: CASSLVRGIGTF; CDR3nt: TGTGCCAGCAGCTTAGTCAGGGGAATAGGCACCTTC
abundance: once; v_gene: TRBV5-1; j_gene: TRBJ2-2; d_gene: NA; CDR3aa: CASSQIGGYTGELFF; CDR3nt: TGCGCCAGCAGCCAGATCGGGGGTTACACCGGGGAGCTGTTTTTT
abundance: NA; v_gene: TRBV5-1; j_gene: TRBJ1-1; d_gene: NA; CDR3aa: CASSLNQNTEAFF; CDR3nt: TGCGCCAGCAGCTTGAATCAGAACACTGAAGCTTTCTTT
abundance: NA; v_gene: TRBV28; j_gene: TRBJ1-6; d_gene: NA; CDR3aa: CACREGGSPLHF; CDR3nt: TGTGCCTGCCGGGAAGGGGGTTCACCCCTCCACTTT
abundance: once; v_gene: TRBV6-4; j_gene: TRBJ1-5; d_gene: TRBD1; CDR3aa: CASSPGTGDNQPQHF; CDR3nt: TGTGCCAGCAGTCCCGGGACAGGGGATAATCAGCCCCAGCATTTT
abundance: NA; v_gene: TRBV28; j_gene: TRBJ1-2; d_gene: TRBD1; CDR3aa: CASSLRTGRGYTF; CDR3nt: TGTGCCAGCAGTTTACGGACAGGCCGTGGCTACACCTTC
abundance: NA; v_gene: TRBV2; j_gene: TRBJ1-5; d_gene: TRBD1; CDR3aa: CASRRTGAQQPQHF; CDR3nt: TGTGCCAGCAGACGGACAGGAGCGCAGCAGCCCCAGCATTTT
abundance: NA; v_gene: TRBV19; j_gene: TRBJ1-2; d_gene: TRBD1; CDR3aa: CASNFDRAFGGYTF; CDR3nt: TGTGCCAGTAACTTTGACAGGGCTTTTGGGGGCTACACCTTC
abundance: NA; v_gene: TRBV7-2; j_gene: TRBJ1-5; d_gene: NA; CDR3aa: CASSSINGARPSF; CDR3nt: TGTGCCAGCAGCTCTATTAATGGGGCACGACCTTCTTTT
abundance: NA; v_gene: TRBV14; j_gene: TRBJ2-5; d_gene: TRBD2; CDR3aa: CASSQSRIGLAGVLGRETQYF; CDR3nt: TGTGCCAGCAGCCAATCCCGAATCGGACTAGCGGGGGTTTTGGGCCGAGAGACCCAGTACTTC
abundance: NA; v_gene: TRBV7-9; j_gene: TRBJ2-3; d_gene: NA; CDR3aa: CASSLQGTDTQYF; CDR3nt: TGTGCCAGCAGCCTCCAGGGGACAGATACGCAGTATTTT
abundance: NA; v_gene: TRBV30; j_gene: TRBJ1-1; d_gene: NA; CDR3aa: CAWSVGGEGTEAFF; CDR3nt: TGTGCCTGGAGTGTTGGAGGGGAGGGGACTGAAGCTTTCTTT
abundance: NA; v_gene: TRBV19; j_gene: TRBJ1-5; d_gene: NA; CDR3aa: CASTAGYSNQPQHF; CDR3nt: TGTGCCAGTACCGCCGGGTATAGCAATCAGCCCCAGCATTTT
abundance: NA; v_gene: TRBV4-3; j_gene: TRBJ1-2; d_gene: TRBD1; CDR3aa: CASSQDKERGQVF; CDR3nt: TGCGCCAGCAGCCAAGATAAGGAAAGAGGACAGGTCTTC
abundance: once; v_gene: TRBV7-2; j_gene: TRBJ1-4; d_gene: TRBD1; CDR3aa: CASSPGQDEKLFF; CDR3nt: TGTGCCAGCAGCCCGGGACAGGATGAAAAACTGTTTTTT
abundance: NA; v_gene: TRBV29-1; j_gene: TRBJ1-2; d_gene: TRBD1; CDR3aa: CSVFFGTGYGYTF; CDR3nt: TGCAGCGTTTTCTTCGGGACAGGGTATGGCTACACCTTC
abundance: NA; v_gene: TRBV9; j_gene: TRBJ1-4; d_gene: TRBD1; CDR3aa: CASSVSMGTAGEKLFF; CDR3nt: TGTGCCAGCAGCGTTTCTATGGGGACAGCCGGTGAAAAACTGTTTTTT
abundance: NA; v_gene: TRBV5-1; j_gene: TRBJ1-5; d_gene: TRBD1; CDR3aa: CASSLTGLDQPQHF; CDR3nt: TGCGCCAGCAGCCTGACAGGGCTCGATCAGCCCCAGCATTTT
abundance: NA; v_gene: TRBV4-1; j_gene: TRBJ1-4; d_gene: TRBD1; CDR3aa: CASSQEGGTGDNEKLFF; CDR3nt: TGCGCCAGCAGCCAGGAGGGGGGGACAGGGGATAATGAAAAACTGTTTTTT
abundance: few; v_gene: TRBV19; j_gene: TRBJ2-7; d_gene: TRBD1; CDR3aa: CASSNRDRPYEQYF; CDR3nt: TGTGCCAGTAGTAACCGGGACAGACCCTACGAGCAGTACTTC
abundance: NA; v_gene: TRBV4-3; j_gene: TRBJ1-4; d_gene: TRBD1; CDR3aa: CASSRGQEEKLFF; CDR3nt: TGCGCCAGCAGCCGAGGACAGGAGGAAAAACTGTTTTTT
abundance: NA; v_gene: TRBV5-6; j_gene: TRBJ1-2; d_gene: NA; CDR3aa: CASSLQGLGYTF; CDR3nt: TGTGCCAGCAGCTTACAGGGCCTTGGCTACACCTTC
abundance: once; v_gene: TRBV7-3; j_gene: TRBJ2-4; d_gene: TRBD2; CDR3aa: CASSFRTRDIQYF; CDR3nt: TGTGCCAGCAGCTTTAGGACTAGAGACATTCAGTACTTC
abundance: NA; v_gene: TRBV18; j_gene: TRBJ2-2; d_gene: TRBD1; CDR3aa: CASSPGQGVGELFF; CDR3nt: TGTGCCAGCTCACCGGGACAGGGCGTCGGGGAGCTGTTTTTT
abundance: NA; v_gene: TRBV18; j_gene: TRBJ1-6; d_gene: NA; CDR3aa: CASSPGVSSNSPLHF; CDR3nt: TGTGCCAGCTCACCAGGGGTCTCCTCGAATTCACCCCTCCACTTT
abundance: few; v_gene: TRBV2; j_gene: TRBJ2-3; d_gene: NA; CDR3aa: CASSASRGSTDTQYF; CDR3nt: TGTGCCAGCAGTGCTTCTCGGGGGAGCACAGATACGCAGTATTTT
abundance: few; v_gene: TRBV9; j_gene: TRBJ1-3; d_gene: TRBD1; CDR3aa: CASSVEARGHRSGNTIYF; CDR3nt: TGTGCCAGCAGCGTAGAGGCTAGGGGGCACCGCTCTGGAAACACCATATATTTT
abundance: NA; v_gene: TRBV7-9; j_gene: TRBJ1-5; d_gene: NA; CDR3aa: CASSSRDTNQPQHF; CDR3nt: TGTGCCAGCAGCTCTCGGGACACAAATCAGCCCCAGCATTTT
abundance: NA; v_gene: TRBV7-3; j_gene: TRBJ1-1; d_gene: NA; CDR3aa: CASSSTGLNTEAFF; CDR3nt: TGTGCCAGCAGCTCTACGGGGTTGAACACTGAAGCTTTCTTT
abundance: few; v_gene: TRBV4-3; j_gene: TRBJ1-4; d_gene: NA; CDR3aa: CASSPRMTENEKLFF; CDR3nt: TGCGCCAGCAGCCCGCGAATGACAGAGAATGAAAAACTGTTTTTT